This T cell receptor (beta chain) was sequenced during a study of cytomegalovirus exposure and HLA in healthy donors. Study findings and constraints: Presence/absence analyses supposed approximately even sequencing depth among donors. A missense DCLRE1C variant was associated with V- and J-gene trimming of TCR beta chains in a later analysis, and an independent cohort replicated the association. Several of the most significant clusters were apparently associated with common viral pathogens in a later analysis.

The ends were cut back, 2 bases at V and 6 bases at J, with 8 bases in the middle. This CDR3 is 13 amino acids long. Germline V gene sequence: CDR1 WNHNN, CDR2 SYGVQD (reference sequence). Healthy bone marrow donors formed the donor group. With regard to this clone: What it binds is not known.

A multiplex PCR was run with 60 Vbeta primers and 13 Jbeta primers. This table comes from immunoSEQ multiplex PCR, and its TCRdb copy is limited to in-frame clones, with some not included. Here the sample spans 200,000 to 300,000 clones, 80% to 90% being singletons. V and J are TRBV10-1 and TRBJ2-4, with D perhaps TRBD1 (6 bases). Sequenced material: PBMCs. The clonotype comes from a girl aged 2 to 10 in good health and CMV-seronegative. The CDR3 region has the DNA TGCGCCAGCAGTGAGGGGGGCTCAAACATTCAGTACTTC. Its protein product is CASSEGGSNIQYF.